This T cell receptor beta chain was recorded in a study of cytomegalovirus exposure and HLA in healthy donors. On the study more broadly: A prior study identified some 100 million unique TCR beta sequences from 200 million or so T cells.

In regard to this clone: Its antigen is unidentified.

Germline V gene sequence: CDR1 GTSNPN, CDR2 SVGIG (reference sequence). CDR3 length: 17 amino acids. The J segment lost 8 bases and the V segment lost 4 bases, leaving 15 bases of the junction unmatched. Study-level results: Previously analyzed data showed that most TCR beta V segments were productive at a frequency of about 87% or about 30%. More than 15,000 TCR beta sequences were associated with HLA alleles at 0.05 false discovery rate in a later analysis.

PCR primers comprised 60 Vbeta and 13 Jbeta primers. Assay: immunoSEQ multiplex PCR; the TCRdb copy retains only in-frame clones and omits some. The sample shows 270,000 or so clones, 80% to 95% of them seen only once. J is TRBJ2-1 and V is TRBV30, with 12 bases matching TRBD2. This TCR came from a girl aged 2 to 10 in good health and CMV-seronegative. The sample was PBMCs. The CDR3 loop reads CAWNAGDTSGRWDEQFF. CDR3 bases: TGTGCCTGGAATGCAGGAGATACTAGCGGGAGGTGGGATGAGCAGTTCTTC.